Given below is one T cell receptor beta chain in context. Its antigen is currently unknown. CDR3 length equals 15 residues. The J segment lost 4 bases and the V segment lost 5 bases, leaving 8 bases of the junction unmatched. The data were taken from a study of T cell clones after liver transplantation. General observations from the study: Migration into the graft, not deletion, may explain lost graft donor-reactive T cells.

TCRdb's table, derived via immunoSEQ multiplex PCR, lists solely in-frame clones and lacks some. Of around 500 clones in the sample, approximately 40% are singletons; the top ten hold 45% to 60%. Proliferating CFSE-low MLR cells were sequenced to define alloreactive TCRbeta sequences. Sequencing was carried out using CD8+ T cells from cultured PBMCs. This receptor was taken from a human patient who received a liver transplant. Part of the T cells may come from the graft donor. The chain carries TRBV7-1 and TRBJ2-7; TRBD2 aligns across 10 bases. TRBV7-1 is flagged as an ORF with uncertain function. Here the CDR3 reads CASSPRASGSYEQYF. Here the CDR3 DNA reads TGTGCCAGCAGCCCACGGGCTAGCGGGAGTTACGAGCAGTACTTC.